The 18 T cell receptor beta chains presented below share a single source sample, sequenced in a study of T cell repertoires in cytomegalovirus infection. Via MiXCR, TCRdb re-called the reads, giving one row per CDR3 protein. The data show roughly 600,000 distinct CDR3 sequences, 20% to 25% seen once. Sequencing was performed on CD8+ T cells from PBMCs. The origin of the receptors is a human donor in good health (CMV status not recorded). Some clones in this sample may be carry-over from other donors' samples.

This clonotype was counted only a few times. V usage is TRBV12-3 or TRBV12-4 and J usage is TRBJ2-3; D unclear. The V end was cut by 6 bases, the J end by 6 bases, with 10 bases between. This CDR3 comprises 12 residues. This CDR3 reads CASSLNGDTQYF. CDR3 sequence (DNA): TGTGCCAGCAGCTTGAACGGCGATACGCAGTATTTT.

This clonotype occurred many times. The chain recombines TRBV12-3 or TRBV12-4 with TRBJ1-3; TRBD1 might be the D (6 bases). The CDR3 is 14 residues long. V was shortened by 7 bases and J by 2 bases, with 12 bases between the two germline ends. CDR3 loop: CASTQTGTGNTIYF. CDR3 nucleotides: TGTGCCAGCACCCAAACAGGGACTGGAAACACCATATATTTT.

This clonotype showed up many times. This chain links TRBV28 with TRBJ2-2, with D uncertain. The CDR3 length is 14 residues. V gave up 4 bases and J gave up 3 bases, with 9 bases separating them. The germline V gene has CDR1 MDHEN and CDR2 SYDVKM. The CDR3 is CASSSIRYTGELFF. The CDR3 nucleotides read TGTGCCAGCAGTTCAATTAGGTACACCGGGGAGCTGTTTTTT.

Written as DNA, the CDR3 is TGTGCCAGCAGTATGTCGGGGACTAGCAATCAGCCCCAGCATTTT. This sequence encodes CASSMSGTSNQPQHF. The V gene is TRBV6-2 or TRBV6-3, the J gene TRBJ1-5, with D possibly TRBD1 on 5 matching bases. Germline lookup yields CDR1 MNHEY and CDR2 SVGEGT. There are 15 residues in the CDR3. Trimming cost V 5 bases and J 0 bases, with 11 bases left between them.

This clonotype has ten or more counts. The V and J genes are TRBV6-2 or TRBV6-3 and TRBJ2-3; D may match TRBD1 or TRBD2 (6 bases each). This CDR3 comprises 17 residues. The germline V gene encodes CDR1 MNHEY and CDR2 SVGEGT. The ends were cut back, 2 bases at V and 4 bases at J, with 19 bases in the middle. The CDR3: CASSYLPEGGFADTQYF. The DNA for the CDR3 is TGTGCCAGCAGTTACCTTCCTGAGGGGGGTTTCGCAGATACGCAGTATTTT.

In its sample, this clonotype was seen a few times. V gene TRBV6-5 combines with J gene TRBJ2-2; D call uncertain. The CDR3 spans 12 residues. CDR1 and CDR2 (germline): MNHEY, SVGAGI. V was clipped by 4 bases and J by 13 bases, with 13 bases between them. The CDR3: CASSSQNFGLFF. The CDR3 coding sequence is TGTGCCAGCAGTTCCCAGAACTTCGGGCTGTTTTTT.

The genes are TRBV28 and TRBJ1-2; D may be TRBD1 (6 bases). CDR1 MDHEN and CDR2 SYDVKM come from the germline V gene. The V gene lost 7 bases and the J gene lost 1 base, with 19 bases spanning the gap. The CDR3 spans 16 residues. Written as DNA, the CDR3 is TGTGCCAGCACCACTAGGACAGCATTTTTTAACTATGGCTACACCTTC. It codes for CASTTRTAFFNYGYTF.

The CDR3, as DNA: TGCGCCAGCAGTATAAACCGACAGACGACCTATGGCTACACCTTC. Amino acid sequence: CASSINRQTTYGYTF. The chain joins TRBV10-2 to TRBJ1-2; the D gene is possibly TRBD1 (5 bases). Germline V gene sequence: CDR1 WSHSY, CDR2 SAAADI. Trimming shortened V by 5 bases and J by 4 bases, and 17 bases separated the two germline ends. The CDR3 is 15 residues long.

The table lists this clonotype with many counts. The chain has TRBV7-6 and TRBJ2-5, with 12 bases that match TRBD2. The CDR3 sequence is 16 residues long. With V trimmed by 5 bases and J by 3 bases, 7 bases remained unmatched. Germline V gene data show CDR1 as SGHVS and CDR2 as FNYEAQ. In nucleotides, the CDR3 is TGTGCCAGCAGCGGGAGACTAGCGGGGGATGAAGAGACCCAGTACTTC. Translating it yields CASSGRLAGDEETQYF.

The sample holds many counts of this clonotype. V is TRBV7-8 and J is TRBJ2-1; no clear D gene. V lost 3 bases, J lost 0 bases, and 12 bases lay in between. The CDR3 runs to 16 residues. The V gene's germline CDR1 is SGHVS and CDR2 FQNEAQ. The CDR3: CASSFRLSSSYNEQFF. The DNA for the CDR3 is TGTGCCAGCAGCTTCAGACTCTCGAGCTCCTACAATGAGCAGTTCTTC. Variable domain in full (rest from reference TRBV7-8 and TRBJ2-1): GAGVSQSPRYKVAKRGQDVALRCDPISGHVSLFWYQQALGQGPEFLTYFQNEAQLDKSGLPSDRFFAERPEGSVSTLKIQRTQQEDSAVYLCASSFRLSSSYNEQFFGPGTRLTVL.

The J gene is TRBJ1-1, the V gene TRBV12-3 or TRBV12-4; the D is unclear. There are 13 residues in the CDR3. Trimming removed 1 base from V and 6 bases from J, with 9 bases in between. The CDR3 coding sequence is TGTGCCAGCAGTTTAGTTGCGGGCGCTGAAGCTTTCTTT. Its translation: CASSLVAGAEAFF.

This clonotype occurred many times. The rearrangement joins TRBV7-8 to TRBJ2-3; D is perhaps TRBD1 or TRBD2 (5 bases each). With 3 bases removed from V and 3 bases from J, the gap between germline ends came to 7 bases. The CDR3 has 13 residues. Germline V gene lookup returns CDR1 SGHVS and CDR2 FQNEAQ. Here the CDR3 reads CASSFEGTDTQYF. The CDR3 DNA reads as TGTGCCAGCAGCTTTGAGGGGACAGATACGCAGTATTTT.

The genes are TRBV7-9 and TRBJ2-7; unclear D gene. Germline values: CDR1 SEHNR, CDR2 FQNEAQ (reference sequence). Trimming cost V 3 bases and J 5 bases, with 11 bases left between them. The CDR3 is 13 residues long. CDR3 sequence: CASSFFPDNEQYV. CDR3 bases: TGTGCCAGCAGCTTCTTTCCAGACAACGAGCAGTACGTC.

The gene calls are TRBV5-1 and TRBJ2-7; TRBD1 matches 9 bases. Germline trimming cut 4 bases from V and 0 bases from J; bases unmatched to any gene: 2. The germline V gene encodes CDR1 SGHRS and CDR2 YFSETQ. The CDR3 is 14 residues long. CDR3 DNA: TGCGCCAGCAGCACGGGACAGGGCTCCTACGAGCAGTACGTC. It yields the protein CASSTGQGSYEQYV.

In its sample, this clonotype was seen many times. The CDR3 DNA follows: TGTGCCAGCAGTGGTGGGAACAATGAGCAGTTCTTC. Translated: CASSGGNNEQFF. The chain joins TRBV12-3 or TRBV12-4 to TRBJ2-1; no clear D. The length of the CDR3 is 12 residues. V dropped 5 bases and J dropped 5 bases, with 7 bases sitting between them.

The chain employs TRBV15 and TRBJ2-5; no definite D call. With 5 bases removed from V and 0 bases from J, the gap between germline ends came to 10 bases. Germline lookup yields CDR1 LNHNV and CDR2 YYDKDF (reference sequence). The CDR3 is made up of 14 amino acids. In DNA, the CDR3 is TGTGCCACCAGCGGATCGATTTACCAAGAGACCCAGTACTTC. This translates into CATSGSIYQETQYF.

This clonotype was seen a handful of times. J is TRBJ2-5 and V is TRBV29-1; TRBD2 agrees at 7 bases. Per germline, CDR1 SQVTM and CDR2 ANQGSEA. V dropped 0 bases and J dropped 4; count of bases not matched to a gene: 8. This CDR3 is 15 amino acids long. CDR3 protein: CSVEDFGEGGETQYF. The CDR3 DNA reads as TGCAGCGTTGAAGATTTCGGGGAGGGCGGAGAGACCCAGTACTTC. Filled out from reference TRBV29-1 and TRBJ2-5, the complete variable domain reads SAVISQKPSRDICQRGTSLTIQCQVDSQVTMMFWYRQQPGQSLTLIATANQGSEATYESGFVIDKFPISRPNLTFSTLTVSNMSPEDSSIYLCSVEDFGEGGETQYFGPGTRLLVL.

Points on this clonotype: The CDR3 ends on some other residue instead of the conserved phenylalanine or tryptophan, so this is likely a read error. The chain has TRBV6-1 and TRBJ1-1; tentative D call: TRBD1 (5 bases). Deletions cut 11 bases from V and 10 bases from J, with 26 bases between. Germline CDR1 MNHNS, CDR2 SASEGT. The CDR3 has 14 amino acids. CDR3 region: CAAGDGHQTTGAFL. For the CDR3, the DNA is TGTGCCGCTGGTGATGGACACCAGACCACGGGAGCTTTCCTT.